Below are 28 T cell receptor beta chains sequenced from a single sample in a study of CD8 T cells in cerebrospinal fluid in Alzheimer's disease. TCRdb reprocessed the 10x single-cell sequencing reads and reports one entry per CDR3 protein, with no DNA. The sample totals about 510 distinct CDR3 sequences. Sequencing was carried out using cerebrospinal fluid. All receptors come from a human donor with Alzheimer's disease.

Judged by frequency, this clonotype is medium-sized. The gene calls are TRBV25-1 and TRBJ2-2; TCRdb selects TRBD1, and the lack of DNA leaves this call unchecked. The germline gives CDR1 MGHDK, CDR2 SYGVNS. The CDR3 runs 16 residues. The CDR3: CASSESGRGYTGELFF.

This clonotype is deemed large by its frequency. The chain carries TRBV6-5 and TRBJ2-7. Germline V CDR1 and CDR2: MNHEY, SVGAGI. This CDR3 has 14 residues. The CDR3 spells CASSYGQRKTEQYF.

This rearrangement joins TRBV6-5 to TRBJ1-5. The CDR3 spans 14 residues. The V gene's germline CDR1 is MNHEY and CDR2 SVGAGI. This CDR3 is CASSLQDSNQPQHF.

The rearrangement links TRBV28 to TRBJ2-5. Germline V gives CDR1 MDHEN, CDR2 SYDVKM. This CDR3 is 15 amino acids long. The CDR3 reads CASSLLAEAQETQYF.

This clonotype ranks as large (0.1 to 1%) in terms of frequency. V gene TRBV20-1 combines with J gene TRBJ1-1; lacking DNA, the TRBD1 call made by TCRdb goes unchecked. CDR1 DFQATT and CDR2 SNEGSKA come from the germline V gene (reference sequence). The CDR3 loop spans 14 amino acids. CDR3 region: CSAREGVQNTEAFF.

Considering frequency, this clonotype is medium-sized. The V call is TRBV19, the J call TRBJ2-2. CDR1 is LNHDA, CDR2 SQIVND, per germline (reference sequence). The CDR3 consists of 15 residues. The CDR3 sequence: CASKVGGMNTGELFF.

This clonotype shows up as large by frequency. The CDR3 sequence: CSASPTSGGATNTQYF. The gene calls are TRBV20-1 and TRBJ2-3; TCRdb's assignment of TRBD2 cannot be checked, as there is no DNA. Germline V gene data show CDR1 as DFQATT and CDR2 as SNEGSKA (reference sequence). The CDR3 is 16 residues long.

By frequency, this clonotype registers medium-sized. The chain has TRBV27 and TRBJ2-5; TCRdb names TRBD1, which stays unverified in the absence of DNA. CDR3 length equals 17 residues. Germline V CDR1 and CDR2: MNHEY, SMNVEV (reference sequence). CDR3 residues: CASSLSIPGGYQETQYF.

This clonotype ranks as large in terms of frequency. The chain combines TRBV20-1 with TRBJ1-6; TCRdb calls TRBD1, which cannot be checked without DNA. The germline V gene has CDR1 DFQATT and CDR2 SNEGSKA (reference sequence). The length of the CDR3 is 17 residues. The CDR3 here is CSARDFRPGWNNSPLHF.

In terms of frequency, this clonotype is medium-sized. V is TRBV30 and J is TRBJ2-7; the D call of TRBD1 rests on TCRdb alone, since no DNA is present to check it. Germline assignment: CDR1 GTSNPN and CDR2 SVGIG (reference sequence). CDR3 length: 13 residues. This CDR3 reads CAWSVSGDYEQYF.

Judged by frequency, this clonotype is medium-sized (0.01 to 0.1%). The chain recombines TRBV19 with TRBJ1-3. The CDR3 is 15 residues long. CDR1 and CDR2 from the germline V gene are LNHDA and SQIVND (reference sequence). CDR3 loop: CASTSQSGSGNTIYF.

This clonotype registers large (0.1 to 1%) by frequency. The chain links TRBV20-1 to TRBJ2-5; TCRdb gives TRBD1 as the D gene, but with no DNA this cannot be confirmed. This CDR3 is 15 amino acids long. Germline V gene sequence: CDR1 DFQATT, CDR2 SNEGSKA (reference sequence). CDR3 residues: CSARDLAGAKETQYF.

Measured by frequency, this clonotype is hyperexpanded. The rearrangement uses TRBV20-1 and TRBJ1-6. This CDR3 has 16 amino acids. CDR1 is DFQATT, CDR2 SNEGSKA, per germline (reference sequence). CDR3 protein: CSARDSTQGRDSPLHF.

V is TRBV10-3 and J is TRBJ1-6; lacking DNA, the TRBD1 call made by TCRdb goes unchecked. The germline V gene encodes CDR1 ENHRY and CDR2 SYGVKD. This CDR3 contains 14 residues. Here the CDR3 reads CAIRQGIDNSPLHF.

Considering frequency, this clonotype is medium-sized (0.01 to 0.1%). The genes are TRBV25-1 and TRBJ2-1. This CDR3 comprises 13 residues. Germline V gene sequence: CDR1 MGHDK, CDR2 SYGVNS. The CDR3 sequence is CASEEDSYNEQFF.

This clonotype registers medium-sized by frequency. This chain's CDR3 is CASSQGQDLAKNIQYF. The V gene is TRBV4-2, the J gene TRBJ2-4. Germline V gene data show CDR1 as LGHNA and CDR2 as YNFKEQ. CDR3 size: 16 residues.

Considering frequency, this clonotype is large. CDR3 loop: CASSPSDSLDTQYF. The rearrangement links TRBV11-2 to TRBJ2-3. Germline V gives CDR1 SGHAT, CDR2 FQNNGV. The CDR3 extends over 14 amino acids. Filled out from reference TRBV11-2 and TRBJ2-3, the complete variable domain reads EAGVAQSPRYKIIEKRQSVAFWCNPISGHATLYWYQQILGQGPKLLIQFQNNGVVDDSQLPKDRFSAERLKGVDSTLKIQPAKLEDSAVYLCASSPSDSLDTQYFGPGTRLTVL.

In terms of frequency, this clonotype is large. The V and J genes are TRBV7-2 and TRBJ2-5. This CDR3 comprises 13 residues. CDR1 is SGHTA and CDR2 is FQGNSA in the germline V gene. The CDR3 region is CASSRNGEETQYF. Complete variable domain (other parts from reference TRBV7-2 and TRBJ2-5): GAGVSQSPSNKVTEKGKDVELRCDPISGHTALYWYRQSLGQGLEFLIYFQGNSAPDKSGLPSDRFSAERTGGSVSTLTIQRTQQEDSAVYLCASSRNGEETQYFGPGTRLLVL.

This clonotype is labeled large (0.1 to 1%) based on frequency. The chain has TRBV5-5 and TRBJ2-3; TCRdb indicates TRBD2, and absent DNA this call remains unverified. Germline V CDR1 and CDR2: SGHKS, YYEKEE (reference sequence). The CDR3 has 13 amino acids. CDR3 sequence reads: CASPGGVTDTQYF.

This clonotype is classed as large by frequency. The chain is built from TRBV10-3 and TRBJ1-1. Germline CDR1 ENHRY, CDR2 SYGVKD. The CDR3 length is 12 residues. The CDR3 here is CAISESIAEAFF.

This clonotype registers large (0.1 to 1%) by frequency. The chain carries TRBV19 and TRBJ2-6; the TRBD1 assignment by TCRdb is unverifiable without DNA. The CDR3 contains 15 residues. Germline loops: CDR1 LNHDA, CDR2 SQIVND (reference sequence). CDR3: CASSPDRGGANVLTF.

This clonotype is called large based on its frequency. The CDR3 spells CASRGTGRTYEQYF. The chain recombines TRBV6-2 or TRBV6-3 with TRBJ2-7; TCRdb returns TRBD1, unconfirmable since there is no DNA. Germline CDR1 reads MNHEY; CDR2 reads SVGEGT. This CDR3 comprises 14 residues.

This clonotype is labeled medium-sized (0.01 to 0.1%) based on frequency. The chain recombines TRBV27 with TRBJ2-5; TCRdb returns TRBD1, unconfirmable since there is no DNA. The CDR3 covers 15 residues. CDR1 MNHEY and CDR2 SMNVEV come from the germline V gene (reference sequence). Here the CDR3 reads CASSFAGATQETQYF.

By frequency, this clonotype registers medium-sized. The gene calls are TRBV12-3 or TRBV12-4 and TRBJ2-3; the D gene TCRdb calls, TRBD2, cannot be checked with no DNA. The CDR3 length is 12 residues. The CDR3 loop is CASSWEGDTQYF.

This clonotype is medium-sized by frequency. The rearrangement uses TRBV6-4 and TRBJ2-2; TCRdb lists TRBD2, though no DNA is available to test this call. The CDR3 runs to 15 residues. From germline, CDR1 is MRHNA and CDR2 SNTAGT. Here the CDR3 reads CASSPSSGETGELFF.

Its frequency marks this clonotype as medium-sized. The chain has TRBV19 and TRBJ1-5; no DNA is available, so the TRBD1 call from TCRdb remains unchecked. Germline CDR1 reads LNHDA; CDR2 reads SQIVND (reference sequence). This CDR3 contains 15 residues. CDR3 region: CASSTRQGGNQPQHF.

This clonotype is deemed large by its frequency. V usage is TRBV20-1 and J usage is TRBJ2-3; checking the TCRdb D call of TRBD2 is not possible without DNA. The CDR3 has 15 residues. Per germline, CDR1 DFQATT and CDR2 SNEGSKA (reference sequence). The CDR3 protein is CSARMGTLRTDTQYF.

By frequency, this clonotype registers medium-sized (0.01 to 0.1%). The chain is built from TRBV7-6 and TRBJ1-3. Germline-derived CDR1 and CDR2 are SGHVS and FNYEAQ. CDR3 length equals 15 residues. The CDR3 region is CASSQNHPSGNTIYF.